This paragraph reports one T cell receptor beta chain. The data are from a study of cytomegalovirus exposure and HLA in healthy donors. Looked up from germline, CDR1 is SNHLY and CDR2 is FYNNEI. The V and J ends lost 6 bases and 0 bases respectively, with 6 bases between them. The length of the CDR3 is 14 residues. Primers: 60 Vbeta forward and 13 Jbeta reverse. Clones were read by immunoSEQ multiplex PCR, and TCRdb kept only the in-frame ones, dropping some. The sample carries 35,000 to 55,000 clones, over 55% recorded once. The V call is TRBV2, the J call TRBJ1-6, with unresolved D. This clonotype was sampled from a human donor in good health. Sequencing was done on a sample of PBMCs. CDR3 in DNA: TGTGCCAGCAGCCGGAGCTCCTATAATTCACCCCTCCACTTT. Protein: CASSRSSYNSPLHF.